This passage covers 9 T cell receptor beta chains from one sample sequenced in a study of T cell responses to AZD1222 COVID-19 vaccine. Some clones are missing from TCRdb's copy, which holds only in-frame ones; the method was immunoSEQ multiplex PCR. The sample holds 200,000 or so clones, 80% to 95% seen once. The sample consisted of peripheral blood, taken 28 days after the second AZD1222 dose. The receptors were sampled from an adult who received the AZD1222 COVID-19 vaccine.

In this sample, this clone turned up once. The rearrangement links TRBV7-2 to TRBJ1-2; no definite D call. The ends were cut back, 1 base at V and 8 bases at J, with 8 bases in the middle. CDR3 length: 12 amino acids. The germline V gene encodes CDR1 SGHTA and CDR2 FQGNSA. DNA for the CDR3: TGTGCCAGCAGCTTAGGAGTCGGGGGCTACACCTTC. Translated, it gives CASSLGVGGYTF.

The rearrangement joins TRBV9 to TRBJ2-3, with a possible D match to TRBD1 (6 bases). The germline V gene encodes CDR1 SGDLS and CDR2 YYNGEE. V was trimmed by 4 bases and J by 1 base, leaving 16 bases between them. This CDR3 region has 16 residues. CDR3 loop: CASSSPVQGGTDTQYF. CDR3 sequence (DNA): TGTGCCAGCAGCTCTCCGGTACAGGGCGGCACAGATACGCAGTATTTT.

The genes are TRBV7-9 and TRBJ1-6; no clear D. V gave up 1 base and J gave up 0 bases, with 1 base separating them. The CDR3 contains 14 residues. Germline lookup yields CDR1 SEHNR and CDR2 FQNEAQ (reference sequence). In DNA form, the CDR3 reads TGTGCCAGCAGCTTAGACTCCTATAATTCACCCCTCCACTTT. Protein: CASSLDSYNSPLHF.

In regard to this clone: The junction departs from germline at one end; a sequencing error may be responsible. V is TRBV7-2 and J is TRBJ2-7, with D unclear. CDR3 length: 13 amino acids. Germline V gene sequence: CDR1 SGHTA, CDR2 FQGNSA. CDR3 coding DNA: TGTGCCAGCAGCTTAGTCGAGGACCAAACCGGAAACTTC. Translating it yields CASSLVEDQTGNF.

This sequence joins TRBV18 and TRBJ1-1; 10 bases line up with TRBD1. This CDR3 is built from 14 residues. Germline V lookup: CDR1 KGHSH, CDR2 LQKENI. V shed 5 bases and J 3 bases; nucleotides not matched to a gene: 3. For the CDR3, the DNA is TGTGCCAGCTCAGTGGACAGGGGGTACACTGAAGCTTTCTTT. Amino acids: CASSVDRGYTEAFF.

A few counts support this clone. Here the CDR3 DNA reads TGTGCCAGCAGACCGGGACTAGCGGGGGGAAATGGCGGGGAGCTGTTTTTT. Encoded protein: CASRPGLAGGNGGELFF. V is TRBV5-5 and J is TRBJ2-2; 15 bases are a match to TRBD2. This CDR3 comprises 17 residues. With 5 bases clipped from V and 7 bases from J, the junction kept 9 bases outside the gene matches. In germline, CDR1 is SGHKS, CDR2 YYEKEE (reference sequence).

CDR3 sequence reads: CASSEAVGYEQYF. In nucleotides, the CDR3 is TGTGCCAGCAGTGAAGCAGTGGGCTACGAGCAGTACTTC. The chain has TRBV2 and TRBJ2-7; no firm D call. The V and J ends lost 0 bases and 3 bases respectively, with 6 bases between them. This CDR3 comprises 13 residues. The germline V gene encodes CDR1 SNHLY and CDR2 FYNNEI. Together with reference TRBV2 and TRBJ2-7, the CDR3 gives the full variable domain: EPEVTQTPSHQVTQMGQEVILRCVPISNHLYFYWYRQILGQKVEFLVSFYNNEISEKSEIFDDQFSVERPDGSNFTLKIRSTKLEDSAMYFCASSEAVGYEQYFGPGTRLTVT.

The CDR3 DNA reads as TGTGCCAGCAGTGAAGCGAGAAGGGCCGTTGAGTCCGGGGAGCTGTTTTTT. Protein product: CASSEARRAVESGELFF. The chain has TRBV6-1 and TRBJ2-2; D gene ambiguous. V was clipped by 0 bases and J by 6 bases, with 17 bases between them. The CDR3 runs to 17 residues. CDR1 is MNHNS and CDR2 is SASEGT in the germline V gene.

The chain has TRBV4-1 and TRBJ1-5; 7 bases are shared with TRBD1. The CDR3 is 15 amino acids. Unmatched junction bases numbered 4, after V lost 2 bases and J lost 3 bases. Germline-derived CDR1 and CDR2 are MGHRA and YSYEKL. In nucleotides, the CDR3 is TGCGCCAGCAGCCAAAACAGGGGTAACAATCAGCCCCAGCATTTT. Amino acid sequence: CASSQNRGNNQPQHF.